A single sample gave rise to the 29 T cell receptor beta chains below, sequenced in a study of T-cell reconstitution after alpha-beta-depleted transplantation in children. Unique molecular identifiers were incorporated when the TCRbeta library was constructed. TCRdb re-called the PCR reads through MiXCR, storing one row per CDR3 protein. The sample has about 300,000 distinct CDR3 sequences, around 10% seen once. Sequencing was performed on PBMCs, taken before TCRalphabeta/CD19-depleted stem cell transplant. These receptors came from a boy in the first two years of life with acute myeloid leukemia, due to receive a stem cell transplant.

The CDR3 spells CASSLLMNGNTGELFF. The CDR3 DNA is TGCGCCAGCAGCTTGTTAATGAACGGGAACACCGGGGAGCTGTTTTTT. This chain joins TRBV5-1 and TRBJ2-2; D not resolved. CDR3 size: 16 residues. Germline values: CDR1 SGHRS, CDR2 YFSETQ. Trimming removed 1 base at V and 1 base at J, with 11 bases between.

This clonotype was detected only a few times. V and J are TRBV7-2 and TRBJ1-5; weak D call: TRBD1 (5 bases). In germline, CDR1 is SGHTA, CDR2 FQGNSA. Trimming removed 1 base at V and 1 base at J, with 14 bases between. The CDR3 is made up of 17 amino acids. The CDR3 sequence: CASSLVGGEGSNQPQHF. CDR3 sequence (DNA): TGTGCCAGCAGCTTAGTCGGGGGGGAGGGAAGCAATCAGCCCCAGCATTTT.

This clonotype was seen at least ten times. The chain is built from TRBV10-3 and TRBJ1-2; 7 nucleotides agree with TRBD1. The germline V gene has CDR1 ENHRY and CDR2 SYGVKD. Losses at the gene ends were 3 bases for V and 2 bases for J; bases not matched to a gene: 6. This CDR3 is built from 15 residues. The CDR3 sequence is CAISDFTGENYGYTF. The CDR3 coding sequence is TGTGCCATCAGTGATTTTACAGGGGAGAACTATGGCTACACCTTC.

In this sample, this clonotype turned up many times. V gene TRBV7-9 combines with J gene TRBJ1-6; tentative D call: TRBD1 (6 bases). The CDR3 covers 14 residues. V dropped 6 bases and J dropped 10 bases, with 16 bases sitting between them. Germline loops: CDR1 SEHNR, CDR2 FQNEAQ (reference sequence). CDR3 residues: CASSWTDRISPLHF. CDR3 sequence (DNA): TGTGCCAGCAGTTGGACAGATCGGATCTCACCCCTCCACTTT. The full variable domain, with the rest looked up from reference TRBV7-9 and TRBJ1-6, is DTGVSQNPRHKITKRGQNVTFRCDPISEHNRLYWYRQTLGQGPEFLTYFQNEAQLEKSRLLSDRFSAERPKGSFSTLEIQRTEQGDSAMYLCASSWTDRISPLHFGNGTRLTVT.

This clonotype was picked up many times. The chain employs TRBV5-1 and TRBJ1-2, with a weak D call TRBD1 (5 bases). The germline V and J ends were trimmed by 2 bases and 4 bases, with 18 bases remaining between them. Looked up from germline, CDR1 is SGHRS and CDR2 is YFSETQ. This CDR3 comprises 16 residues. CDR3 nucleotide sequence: TGCGCCAGCAGCTTATGGTTCGAGGGGTCAACCTATGGCTACACCTTC. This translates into CASSLWFEGSTYGYTF.

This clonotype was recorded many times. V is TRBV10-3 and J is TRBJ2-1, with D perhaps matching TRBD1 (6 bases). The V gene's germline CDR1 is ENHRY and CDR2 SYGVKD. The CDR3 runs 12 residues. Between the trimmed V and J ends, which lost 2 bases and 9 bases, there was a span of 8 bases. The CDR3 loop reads CAISEQGFEQFF. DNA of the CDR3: TGTGCCATCAGTGAGCAGGGGTTTGAGCAGTTCTTC.

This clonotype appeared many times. CDR3 bases: TGTGCCAGCAGCTTAGTTCTGGCGGGAGCGGGAGATACGCAGTATTTT. This encodes CASSLVLAGAGDTQYF. J is TRBJ2-3 and V is TRBV7-2, with 7 positions matching TRBD2. CDR3 size: 16 residues. Germline trimming cut 1 base from V and 5 bases from J; bases unmatched to any gene: 9. Germline CDR1 and CDR2: SGHTA and FQGNSA.

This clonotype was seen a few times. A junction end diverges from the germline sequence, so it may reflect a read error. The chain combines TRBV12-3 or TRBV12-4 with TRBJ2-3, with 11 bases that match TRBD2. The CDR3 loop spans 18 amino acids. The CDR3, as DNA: TGTACCAGCAGTTTCCGGCTAGCGGGGGGCGCTAGCACAGATACGCAGTATTTT. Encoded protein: CTSSFRLAGGASTDTQYF.

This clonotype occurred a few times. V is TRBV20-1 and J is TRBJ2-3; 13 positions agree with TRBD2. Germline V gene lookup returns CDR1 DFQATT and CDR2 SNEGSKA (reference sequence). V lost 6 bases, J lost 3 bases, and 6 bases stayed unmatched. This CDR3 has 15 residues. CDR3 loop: CSAGTSGVGTDTQYF. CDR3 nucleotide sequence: TGCAGTGCCGGGACTAGCGGGGTGGGTACAGATACGCAGTATTTT.

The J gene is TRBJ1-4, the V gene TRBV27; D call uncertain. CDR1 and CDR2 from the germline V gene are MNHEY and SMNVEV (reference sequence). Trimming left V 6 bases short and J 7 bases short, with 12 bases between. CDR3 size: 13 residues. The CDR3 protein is CASRGSGSEKLFF. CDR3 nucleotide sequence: TGTGCCAGCAGGGGCAGCGGAAGTGAAAAACTGTTTTTT.

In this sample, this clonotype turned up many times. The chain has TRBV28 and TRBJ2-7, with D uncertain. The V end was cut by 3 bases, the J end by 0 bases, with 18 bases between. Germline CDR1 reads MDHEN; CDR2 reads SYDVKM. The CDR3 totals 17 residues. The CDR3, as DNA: TGTGCCAGCAGTTTCTTTCTAGAGAATGAATTCTCCTACGAGCAGTACTTC. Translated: CASSFFLENEFSYEQYF.

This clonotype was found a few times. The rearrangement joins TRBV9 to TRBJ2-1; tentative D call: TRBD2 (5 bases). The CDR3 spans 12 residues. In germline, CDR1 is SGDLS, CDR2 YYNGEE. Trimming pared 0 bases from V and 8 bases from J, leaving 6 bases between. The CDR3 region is CASSVVRDEQFF. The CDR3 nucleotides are TGTGCCAGCAGCGTAGTGCGGGATGAGCAGTTCTTC.

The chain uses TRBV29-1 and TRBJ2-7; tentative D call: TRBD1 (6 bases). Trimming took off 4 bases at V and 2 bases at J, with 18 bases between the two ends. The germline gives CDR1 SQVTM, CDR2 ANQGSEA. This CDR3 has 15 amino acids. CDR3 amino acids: CSVAGPGHPAYEQYF. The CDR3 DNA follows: TGCAGCGTTGCGGGGCCGGGACACCCGGCCTACGAGCAGTACTTC.

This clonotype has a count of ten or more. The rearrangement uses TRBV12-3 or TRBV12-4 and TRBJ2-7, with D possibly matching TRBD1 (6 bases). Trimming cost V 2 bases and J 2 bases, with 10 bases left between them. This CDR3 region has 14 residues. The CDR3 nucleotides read TGTGCCAGCAGTTTATCCAGGGGCCCCTACGAGCAGTACTTC. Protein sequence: CASSLSRGPYEQYF.

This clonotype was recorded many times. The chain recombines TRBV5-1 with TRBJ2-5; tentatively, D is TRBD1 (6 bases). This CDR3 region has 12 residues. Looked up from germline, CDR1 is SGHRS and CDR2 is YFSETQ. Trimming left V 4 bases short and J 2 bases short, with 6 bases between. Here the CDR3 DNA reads TGCGCCAGCAGCGGACAGCAAGAGACCCAGTACTTC. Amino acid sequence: CASSGQQETQYF.

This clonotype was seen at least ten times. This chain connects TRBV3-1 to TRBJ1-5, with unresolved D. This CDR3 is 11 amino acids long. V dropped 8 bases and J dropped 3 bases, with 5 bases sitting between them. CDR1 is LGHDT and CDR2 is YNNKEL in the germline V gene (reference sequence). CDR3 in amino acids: CASGNNQPQHF. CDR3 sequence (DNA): TGTGCCAGCGGAAACAATCAGCCCCAGCATTTT.

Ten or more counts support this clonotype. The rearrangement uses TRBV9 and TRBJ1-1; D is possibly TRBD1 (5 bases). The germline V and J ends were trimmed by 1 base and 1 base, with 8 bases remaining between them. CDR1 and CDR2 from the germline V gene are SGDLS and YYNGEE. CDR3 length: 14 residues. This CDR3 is CASSVTTGNTEAFF. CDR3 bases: TGTGCCAGCAGCGTAACCACAGGGAACACTGAAGCTTTCTTT.

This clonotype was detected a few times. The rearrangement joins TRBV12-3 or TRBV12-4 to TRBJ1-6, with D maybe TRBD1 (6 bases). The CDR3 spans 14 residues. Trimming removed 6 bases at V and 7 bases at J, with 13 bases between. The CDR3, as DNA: TGTGCCAGCAGGGACGACAGGCTCAATTCACCCCTCCACTTT. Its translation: CASRDDRLNSPLHF.

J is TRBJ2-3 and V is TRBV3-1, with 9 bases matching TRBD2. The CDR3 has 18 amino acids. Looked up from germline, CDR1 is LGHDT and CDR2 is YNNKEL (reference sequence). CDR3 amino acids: CTRSFPSGLAGYPDTQYF. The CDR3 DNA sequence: TGTACCCGCAGTTTCCCAAGCGGCCTAGCGGGGTACCCAGATACGCAGTATTTT.

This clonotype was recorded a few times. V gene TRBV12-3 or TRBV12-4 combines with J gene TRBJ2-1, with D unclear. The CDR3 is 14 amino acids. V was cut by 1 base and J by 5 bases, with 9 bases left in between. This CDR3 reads CASSLVGQNNEQFF. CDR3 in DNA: TGTGCCAGCAGTTTAGTTGGGCAGAACAATGAGCAGTTCTTC.

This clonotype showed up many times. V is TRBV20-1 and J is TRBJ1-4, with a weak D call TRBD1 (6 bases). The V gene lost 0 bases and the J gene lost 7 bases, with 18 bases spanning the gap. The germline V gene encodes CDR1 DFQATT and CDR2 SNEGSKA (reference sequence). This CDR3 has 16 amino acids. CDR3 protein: CSAREWPGVLAEKLFF. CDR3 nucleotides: TGCAGTGCTAGAGAGTGGCCAGGGGTTCTAGCTGAAAAACTGTTTTTT.

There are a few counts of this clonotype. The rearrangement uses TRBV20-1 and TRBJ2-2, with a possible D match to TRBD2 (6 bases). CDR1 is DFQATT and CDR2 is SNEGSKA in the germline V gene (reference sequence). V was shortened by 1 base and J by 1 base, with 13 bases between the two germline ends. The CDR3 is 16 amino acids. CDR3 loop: CSARVGLALNTGELFF. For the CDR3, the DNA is TGCAGTGCTAGAGTGGGTCTAGCGTTGAACACCGGGGAGCTGTTTTTT.

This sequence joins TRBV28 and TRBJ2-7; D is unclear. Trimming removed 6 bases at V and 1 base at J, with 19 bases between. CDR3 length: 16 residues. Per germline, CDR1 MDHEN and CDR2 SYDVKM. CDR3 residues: CASSFPVLFQSYEQYF. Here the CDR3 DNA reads TGTGCCAGCAGCTTCCCCGTCCTTTTCCAATCCTACGAGCAGTACTTC.

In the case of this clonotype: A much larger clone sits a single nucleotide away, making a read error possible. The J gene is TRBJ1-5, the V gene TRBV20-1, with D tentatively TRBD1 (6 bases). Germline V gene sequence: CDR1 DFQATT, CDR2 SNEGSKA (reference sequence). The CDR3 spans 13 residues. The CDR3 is CSAGGGLNQAQHF. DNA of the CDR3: TGCAGTGCCGGAGGGGGGCTCAATCAGGCCCAGCATTTT.

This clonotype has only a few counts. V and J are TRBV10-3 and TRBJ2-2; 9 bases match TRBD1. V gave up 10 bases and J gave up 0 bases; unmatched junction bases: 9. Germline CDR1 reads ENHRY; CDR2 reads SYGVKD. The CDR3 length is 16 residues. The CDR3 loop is CATPGQGGPNTGELFF. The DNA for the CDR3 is TGTGCCACTCCGGGACAGGGAGGTCCGAACACCGGGGAGCTGTTTTTT.

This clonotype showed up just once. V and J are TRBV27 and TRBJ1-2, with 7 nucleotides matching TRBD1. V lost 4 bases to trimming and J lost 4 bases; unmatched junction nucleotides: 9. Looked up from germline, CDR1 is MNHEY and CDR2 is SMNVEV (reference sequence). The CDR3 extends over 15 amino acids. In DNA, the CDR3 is TGTGCCAGCAGTTCCTCAGGGGGAGTAGGCTATGGCTACACCTTC. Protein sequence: CASSSSGGVGYGYTF.

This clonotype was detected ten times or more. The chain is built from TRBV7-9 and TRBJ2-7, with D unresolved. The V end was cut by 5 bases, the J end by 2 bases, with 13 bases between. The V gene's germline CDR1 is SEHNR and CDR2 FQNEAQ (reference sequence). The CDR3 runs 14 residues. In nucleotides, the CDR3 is TGTGCCAGCAGCCTGAGGATAGGTCCCTACGAGCAGTACTTC. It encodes CASSLRIGPYEQYF. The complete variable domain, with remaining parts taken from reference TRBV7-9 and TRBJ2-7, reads DTGVSQNPRHKITKRGQNVTFRCDPISEHNRLYWYRQTLGQGPEFLTYFQNEAQLEKSRLLSDRFSAERPKGSFSTLEIQRTEQGDSAMYLCASSLRIGPYEQYFGPGTRLTVT.

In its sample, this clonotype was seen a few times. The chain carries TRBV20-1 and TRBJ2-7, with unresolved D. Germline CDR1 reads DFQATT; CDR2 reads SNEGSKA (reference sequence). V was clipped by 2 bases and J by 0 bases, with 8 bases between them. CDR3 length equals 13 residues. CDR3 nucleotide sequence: TGCAGTGCTAGATGGCAGGACTCCTACGAGCAGTACTTC. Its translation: CSARWQDSYEQYF.

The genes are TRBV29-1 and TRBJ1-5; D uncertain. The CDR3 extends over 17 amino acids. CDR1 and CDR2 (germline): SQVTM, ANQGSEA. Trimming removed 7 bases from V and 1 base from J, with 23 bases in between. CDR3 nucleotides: TGCAGCGGAGTTCGGAATAGGAGGACGTGGAGCAATCAGCCCCAGCATTTT. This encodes CSGVRNRRTWSNQPQHF. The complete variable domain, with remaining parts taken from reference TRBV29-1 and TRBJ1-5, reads SAVISQKPSRDICQRGTSLTIQCQVDSQVTMMFWYRQQPGQSLTLIATANQGSEATYESGFVIDKFPISRPNLTFSTLTVSNMSPEDSSIYLCSGVRNRRTWSNQPQHFGDGTRLSIL.